Below, 25 T cell receptor beta chains from the same sample are listed, as sequenced in a study of blood T cell repertoires in COVID-19. Profiled with immunoSEQ multiplex PCR; TCRdb holds only in-frame clones, not every one. The table includes 40,000 or so clones, 60% to 85% detected once. The specimen sequenced was peripheral blood. The receptor source for this set is a man in his sixties or seventies with acute or convalescent COVID-19.

The chain couples TRBV14 to TRBJ2-7; possible D gene TRBD2, 6 bases. V was clipped by 0 bases and J by 7 bases, with 10 bases between them. This CDR3 comprises 13 residues. The V gene's germline CDR1 is SGHDN and CDR2 FVKESK. Written as DNA, the CDR3 is TGTGCCAGCAGCCAAGATCGTCGGGGGGAGCAGTACTTC. It specifies CASSQDRRGEQYF.

This clone was counted only a few times. This rearrangement joins TRBV12-3 or TRBV12-4 to TRBJ2-3; D is undetermined. CDR3 length: 11 residues. V was cut by 7 bases and J by 8 bases, with 10 bases left in between. The CDR3 bases are TGTGCCAGCACCTTCTCGGGTACGCAGTATTTT. It is translated as CASTFSGTQYF.

V and J are TRBV28 and TRBJ2-7, with no clear D. V was trimmed by 2 bases and J by 2 bases, leaving 7 bases between them. CDR3 length: 13 amino acids. The germline gives CDR1 MDHEN, CDR2 SYDVKM. In DNA form, the CDR3 reads TGTGCCAGCAGTTTAGGCCCTGCCTACGAGCAGTACTTC. It specifies CASSLGPAYEQYF.

The chain links TRBV20-1 to TRBJ2-5; the D gene is possibly TRBD1 (5 bases). V was clipped by 6 bases and J by 4 bases, with 9 bases between them. The CDR3 consists of 11 residues. Germline V gives CDR1 DFQATT, CDR2 SNEGSKA (reference sequence). CDR3: CSARGLETQYF. The CDR3 nucleotides read TGCAGTGCAAGGGGTCTAGAGACCCAGTACTTC.

This clone was counted once. The J gene is TRBJ2-7, the V gene TRBV18; TRBD2 matches at 12 bases. This CDR3 region has 15 residues. Germline values: CDR1 KGHSH, CDR2 LQKENI. V was pared by 6 bases and J by 5 bases, with 8 bases of the junction left unmatched. The CDR3 is CASSPPTSGSHEQYF. CDR3 bases: TGTGCCAGCTCGCCCCCGACTAGCGGGAGCCACGAGCAGTACTTC.

The V gene is TRBV18, the J gene TRBJ2-3, with TRBD2 identical over 8 bases. This CDR3 is built from 15 residues. J gave up 6 bases and V 3 bases, and 8 bases lay outside the gene matches. Germline V gene data show CDR1 as KGHSH and CDR2 as LQKENI. In DNA, the CDR3 is TGTGCCAGCTCACCTCCCGGGAGGGCCGGGGATACGCAGTATTTT. It translates to CASSPPGRAGDTQYF.

The chain uses TRBV3-1 (or the pseudogene TRBV3-2) and TRBJ2-7; 10 bases agree with TRBD2. J was trimmed by 4 bases and V by 5 bases; bases with no gene match: 8. The CDR3 has 15 residues. Germline loops: CDR1 LGHDT, CDR2 YNNKEL (reference sequence). For the CDR3, the DNA is TGTGCCAGCAGCTCACCGGGACTAGCGAGTTACGAGCAGTACTTC. Translated: CASSSPGLASYEQYF.

The rearrangement uses TRBV18 and TRBJ2-4; 9 nucleotides line up with TRBD2. The CDR3 length is 15 residues. CDR1 is KGHSH, CDR2 LQKENI, per germline. V dropped 5 bases and J dropped 5; count of bases not matched to a gene: 7. In DNA form, the CDR3 reads TGTGCCAGCTCATCGTCCGGGACTAGCCAAAACATTCAGTACTTC. Amino acids: CASSSSGTSQNIQYF.

J is TRBJ1-1 and V is TRBV18; D unresolved. Germline V gene sequence: CDR1 KGHSH, CDR2 LQKENI. Trimming took 2 bases from V and 8 from J, leaving 12 bases between them. The CDR3 totals 13 residues. The CDR3 protein is CASSPTSGGEAFF. CDR3 DNA: TGTGCCAGCTCACCAACCTCTGGCGGGGAAGCTTTCTTT.

This clone appeared a few times. The chain employs TRBV29-1 and TRBJ2-1, with D hard to call. In germline, CDR1 is SQVTM, CDR2 ANQGSEA. V was cut by 0 bases and J by 0 bases, with 12 bases left in between. CDR3 size: 16 residues. CDR3: CSVEEKGSGSYNEQFF. As DNA, the CDR3 is TGCAGCGTTGAAGAGAAAGGCTCGGGCTCCTACAATGAGCAGTTCTTC.

The chain is built from TRBV7-9 and TRBJ2-7; TRBD2 is a possible D gene (5 bases). Per germline, CDR1 SEHNR and CDR2 FQNEAQ (reference sequence). V dropped 5 bases and J dropped 4 bases, with 24 bases sitting between them. This CDR3 is 17 amino acids long. CDR3 sequence: CASSPPLGRGEMYEQYF. The DNA for the CDR3 is TGTGCCAGCAGCCCCCCCCTAGGCCGGGGTGAGATGTACGAGCAGTACTTC.

Here the CDR3 reads CASSFDSSGNTIYF. CDR3 DNA sequence: TGTGCCAGCAGCTTTGACAGCTCTGGAAACACCATATATTTT. The chain employs TRBV7-9 and TRBJ1-3; D possibly corresponds to TRBD1 (5 bases). Trimming left V 3 bases short and J 0 bases short, with 6 bases between. Germline V gene lookup returns CDR1 SEHNR and CDR2 FQNEAQ (reference sequence). The CDR3 runs 14 residues.

This chain links TRBV3-1 (or the pseudogene TRBV3-2) with TRBJ1-3; TRBD1 is a possible D gene (6 bases). The CDR3 is made up of 17 amino acids. With 4 bases removed from V and 0 bases from J, the gap between germline ends came to 16 bases. CDR1 and CDR2 (germline): LGHDT, YNNKEL (reference sequence). CDR3 sequence (DNA): TGTGCCAGCAGCCCGCCGGGACACCATCTCTCTGGAAACACCATATATTTT. Amino acid sequence: CASSPPGHHLSGNTIYF.

The chain is built from TRBV7-8 and TRBJ2-2; the match to TRBD1 covers 9 bases. V gave up 8 bases and J gave up 4 bases; unmatched junction bases: 8. The CDR3 consists of 15 residues. Germline V gene data show CDR1 as SGHVS and CDR2 as FQNEAQ. The chain's CDR3 is CASGHGTGSTGELFF. CDR3 in DNA: TGTGCCAGCGGCCATGGGACAGGGAGCACCGGGGAGCTGTTTTTT. The full variable domain, completed using reference TRBV7-8 and TRBJ2-2, is GAGVSQSPRYKVAKRGQDVALRCDPISGHVSLFWYQQALGQGPEFLTYFQNEAQLDKSGLPSDRFFAERPEGSVSTLKIQRTQQEDSAVYLCASGHGTGSTGELFFGEGSRLTVL.

The chain is built from TRBV28 and TRBJ1-3; D not resolved. Germline-derived CDR1 and CDR2 are MDHEN and SYDVKM. CDR3 length equals 15 residues. Trimming removed 1 base from V and 0 bases from J, with 7 bases in between. CDR3 bases: TGTGCCAGCAGTTTATACGGGGACTCTGGAAACACCATATATTTT. Amino acid sequence: CASSLYGDSGNTIYF. The whole variable domain, remainder taken from reference TRBV28 and TRBJ1-3, is DVKVTQSSRYLVKRTGEKVFLECVQDMDHENMFWYRQDPGLGLRLIYFSYDVKMKEKGDIPEGYSVSREKKERFSLILESASTNQTSMYLCASSLYGDSGNTIYFGEGSWLTVV.

The genes are TRBV24-1 and TRBJ2-2; 16 positions agree with TRBD2. V lost 8 bases to trimming and J lost 3 bases; unmatched junction nucleotides: 8. The CDR3 is 18 amino acids. Germline V gene data show CDR1 as KGHDR and CDR2 as SFDVKD. As DNA, the CDR3 is TGTGCCACCACCGGGACTAGCGGGAGGGCCGGGGACACCGGGGAGCTGTTTTTT. Amino acid sequence: CATTGTSGRAGDTGELFF.

V gene TRBV27 combines with J gene TRBJ2-7, with D possibly matching TRBD1 (6 bases). The CDR3 is 11 amino acids. Germline lookup yields CDR1 MNHEY and CDR2 SMNVEV (reference sequence). Trimming removed 10 bases from V and 3 bases from J, with 10 bases in between. The CDR3 nucleotides are TGTGCCACCGTAGGGGGCTACGAGCAGTACTTC. Encoded protein: CATVGGYEQYF.

A few counts support this clone. The rearrangement uses TRBV29-1 and TRBJ1-2; the D gene is possibly TRBD1 (6 bases). Per germline, CDR1 SQVTM and CDR2 ANQGSEA. V lost 2 bases, J lost 8 bases, and 15 bases lay in between. The CDR3 runs to 13 residues. The DNA for the CDR3 is TGCAGCGTTGAAAGGGGGAGCCACCCGGGCTACACCTTC. Protein sequence: CSVERGSHPGYTF.

CDR3 DNA: TGTGCCAGCAGCGTAGTAGACAGGGGGCATGGAAACACCATATATTTT. It yields the protein CASSVVDRGHGNTIYF. This chain links TRBV9 with TRBJ1-3, with 10 bases matching TRBD1. Germline V lookup: CDR1 SGDLS, CDR2 YYNGEE. This CDR3 is built from 16 residues. J was trimmed by 3 bases and V by 0 bases; bases with no gene match: 3.

V and J are TRBV5-1 and TRBJ2-3, with 8 bases aligning to TRBD1. The V gene's germline CDR1 is SGHRS and CDR2 YFSETQ. J lost 1 base, V lost 4 bases, and 5 bases had no gene match. The CDR3 contains 15 residues. This CDR3 reads CASSTGQGGTDTQYF. In nucleotides, the CDR3 is TGCGCCAGCAGCACCGGACAGGGAGGCACAGATACGCAGTATTTT. The full variable domain, rest sourced from reference TRBV5-1 and TRBJ2-3, is KAGVTQTPRYLIKTRGQQVTLSCSPISGHRSVSWYQQTPGQGLQFLFEYFSETQRNKGNFPGRFSGRQFSNSRSEMNVSTLELGDSALYLCASSTGQGGTDTQYFGPGTRLTVL.

This sequence joins TRBV2 and TRBJ2-7, with 9 bases identical to TRBD2. The CDR3 is 14 amino acids. V lost 5 bases to trimming and J lost 5 bases; unmatched junction nucleotides: 7. Germline V CDR1 and CDR2: SNHLY, FYNNEI. This CDR3 is CASSIVSGSHEQYF. The DNA for the CDR3 is TGTGCCAGCAGTATAGTTAGCGGGAGTCACGAGCAGTACTTC.

J is TRBJ2-3 and V is TRBV24-1; 11 bases agree with TRBD2. The CDR3 covers 19 residues. Germline trimming cut 3 bases from V and 2 bases from J; bases unmatched to any gene: 12. Per the germline V gene, CDR1 is KGHDR and CDR2 is SFDVKD. CDR3 coding DNA: TGTGCCACCAGTGATCCCTCCGCCGGACTAGCGGGTCCCACAGATACGCAGTATTTT. Translated, it gives CATSDPSAGLAGPTDTQYF.

The chain employs TRBV19 and TRBJ1-1, with 9 positions matching TRBD1. Trimming took 3 bases from V and 11 from J; bases not matched to a gene: 4. The CDR3 totals 12 residues. Germline V lookup: CDR1 LNHDA, CDR2 SQIVND (reference sequence). This chain's CDR3 is CASSIRTGAAFF. The CDR3, as DNA: TGTGCCAGTAGTATCCGGACAGGGGCTGCTTTCTTT.

This rearrangement joins TRBV2 to TRBJ2-3, with 10 nucleotides matching TRBD2. The CDR3 contains 14 residues. The germline gives CDR1 SNHLY, CDR2 FYNNEI. V shed 6 bases, J shed 8 bases, and the junction held 8 bases outside the gene matches. The CDR3 DNA reads TGTGCCAGCAGAGCAGCGGGAGGGCCAGGTACGCAGTATTTT. Translating gives CASRAAGGPGTQYF.

DNA for the CDR3: TGTGCCAGCAGTGGGGGGGGTCTTTCGGCTTTCTTT. It encodes CASSGGGLSAFF. The chain employs TRBV2 and TRBJ1-1; a possible D gene is TRBD1 (5 bases). The CDR3 is made up of 12 amino acids. Germline CDR1 is SNHLY and CDR2 is FYNNEI. V dropped 4 bases and J dropped 11 bases, with 14 bases sitting between them.